This T cell receptor (beta chain) originates from a study of T cell repertoires in cytomegalovirus infection. As for the study in general: Well-studied HLA-B-restricted epitopes and recently identified HLA-C-restricted epitopes of CMV were both used in the study.

TCRdb itself ran the reads through MiXCR, one entry per CDR3 protein. The sample includes hundreds of thousands of distinct CDR3 sequences, approximately 32% of them seen just once. Germline loops: CDR1 SGHVS, CDR2 FNYEAQ. The CDR3 contains 16 residues. V lost 1 base, J lost 2 bases, and 13 bases lay in between. Findings and caveats of the study: Public TCR beta family frequency separated CMV-and-HLA carriers, including in an independent cohort. What dominated the ex vivo response were HLA-C-restricted CMV-specific TCR beta clonotypes.

As to this clonotype: The antigen is not known.

The TCR comes from a human donor in good health (CMV status not recorded). Some clones in this sample may be carry-over from other donors' samples. This rearrangement joins TRBV7-6 to TRBJ2-3, with D perhaps assigned TRBD1 or TRBD2 (5 bases each). The specimen comprised cultured CD8+ T cells from PBMCs, sampled from culture after CMV antigen stimulation. This CDR3 is CASSLGGASNTDTQYF. The CDR3 coding sequence is TGTGCCAGCAGCTTAGGAGGGGCATCTAACACAGATACGCAGTATTTT.